This record concerns one T cell receptor (beta chain) sequence. The sample originates from a study of blood T cell repertoires in COVID-19. Study summary: The United States, Italy and Spain provided the acute and convalescent COVID-19 samples. PBMCs, B-cell-depleted T cells, or T cells were the source of the cDNA or gDNA that made up the material.

The authors' processing: Reference gene primer amplification gave estimated nucleated cell counts. The assay was immunoSEQ multiplex PCR, and TCRdb's table has in-frame clones only and misses some. Clonal size and the V and J genes are those of that table, whereas D and trimming came from the DNA. The sample lists some 300,000 clones, about 86% occurring once. The V gene's germline CDR1 is MNHEY and CDR2 SMNVEV (reference sequence). V lost 9 bases and J lost 6; bases outside the gene matches: 7. This CDR3 contains 14 residues. During active infection, Seattle patients enrolled and were then monitored through disease.

Sequencing was carried out using peripheral blood. This clonotype was sampled from a woman in her seventies with COVID-19, enrolled during active disease. The chain has TRBV27 and TRBJ2-2; 10 bases are a match to TRBD1. This CDR3 reads CASMSGTGAGELFF. The CDR3, as DNA: TGTGCCAGTATGTCCGGGACAGGGGCCGGGGAGCTGTTTTTT.